The rows below give T cell receptor beta chains drawn from one sample of a study of T cell responses to AZD1222 COVID-19 vaccine. The table came from immunoSEQ multiplex PCR; TCRdb's copy has only in-frame clones and leaves some out. This sample has 130,000 or so clones, with 93% found just once. The sequenced sample was peripheral blood, obtained on day 0 of AZD1222 vaccination. The receptors were sampled from an adult in good health. CDR3s include the opening cysteine and the closing phenylalanine or tryptophan. A D gene is named only where the DNA matches it firmly. Clone sizes are given selectively: once, few, many, or a class where the clone is expanded.

abundance	j_gene	v_gene	d_gene	CDR3aa	CDR3nt
-	TRBJ2-2	TRBV10-3	TRBD1	CAISEVGAGGANTGELFF	TGTGCCATCAGTGAAGTCGGCGCAGGGGGCGCGAACACCGGGGAGCTGTTTTTT
-	TRBJ1-3	TRBV30	-	CAWSVSSGNTIYF	TGTGCCTGGAGTGTATCCAGCGGAAACACCATATATTTT
-	TRBJ2-5	TRBV6-5	TRBD2	CASRPAGGGETQYF	TGTGCCAGCAGGCCAGCGGGGGGGGGAGAGACCCAGTACTTC
few	TRBJ1-2	TRBV30	-	CAWSFYTAGYGYGYTF	TGTGCCTGGAGCTTCTACACGGCTGGGTATGGCTATGGCTACACCTTC
-	TRBJ1-3	TRBV7-2	TRBD1	CASSLGRTGSGNTIYF	TGTGCCAGCAGCTTAGGGCGGACAGGATCCGGAAACACCATATATTTT
-	TRBJ2-7	TRBV30	-	CAWSGDTSYEQYF	TGTGCCTGGAGTGGGGACACTTCCTACGAGCAGTACTTC
once	TRBJ1-2	TRBV27	-	CASSPGGGGYTF	TGTGCCAGCAGTCCCGGAGGGGGTGGCTACACCTTC
few	TRBJ2-3	TRBV30	TRBD2	CACTGTSVTDTQYF	TGTGCCTGTACCGGGACTAGCGTCACAGATACGCAGTATTTT
once	TRBJ1-2	TRBV28	-	CASSFNGGYTF	TGTGCCAGCAGTTTTAATGGGGGCTACACCTTC
-	TRBJ2-1	TRBV5-1	TRBD1	CASSPGQGPYNEQFF	TGCGCCAGCAGTCCGGGACAGGGCCCCTACAATGAGCAGTTCTTC
-	TRBJ2-7	TRBV10-3	-	CAITNEGDSSYEQYF	TGTGCCATCACCAACGAGGGGGATTCGTCCTACGAGCAGTACTTC
-	TRBJ2-7	TRBV19	-	CASRDTSYEQYF	TGTGCCAGCAGGGACACCTCCTACGAGCAGTACTTC
-	TRBJ2-3	TRBV5-5	-	CASSLGTSDTQYF	TGTGCCAGCAGCTTGGGGACCTCAGATACGCAGTATTTT
-	TRBJ2-1	TRBV28	-	CASSSLLEVSSYNEQFF	TGTGCCAGCAGTTCTCTGTTGGAGGTAAGCTCCTACAATGAGCAGTTCTTC
-	TRBJ2-1	TRBV27	-	CASSLGLAYNEQFF	TGTGCCAGCAGTTTAGGCCTAGCCTACAATGAGCAGTTCTTC
-	TRBJ2-7	TRBV6-5	-	CASSYGGWYEQYF	TGTGCCAGCAGTTACGGGGGATGGTACGAGCAGTACTTC
-	TRBJ1-2	TRBV30	-	CVWISLGGYTF	TGTGTATGGATATCATTGGGTGGCTACACCTTC
-	TRBJ2-1	TRBV6-1	-	CASSEGDEQFF	TGTGCCAGCAGTGAGGGGGATGAGCAGTTCTTC
-	TRBJ2-7	TRBV6-2/TRBV6-3	TRBD2	CASTPGTSGSGPMYEQYF	TGTGCCAGCACCCCAGGGACTAGCGGGAGCGGGCCTATGTACGAGCAGTACTTC
-	TRBJ2-7	TRBV6-2/TRBV6-3	-	CASSSRSSYEQYF	TGTGCCAGCAGTTCACGCAGCTCCTACGAGCAGTACTTC
-	TRBJ2-1	TRBV2	TRBD1	CASRDRVGNEQFF	TGTGCCAGCAGGGACAGGGTTGGGAATGAGCAGTTCTTC
-	TRBJ1-6	TRBV19	-	CASSRGSSYNSPLHF	TGTGCCAGTAGTCGGGGGAGCTCCTATAATTCACCCCTCCACTTT
-	TRBJ1-5	TRBV4-1	-	CASSQVGVGNQPQHF	TGCGCCAGCAGCCAAGTAGGAGTGGGCAATCAGCCCCAGCATTTT
-	TRBJ2-2	TRBV10-3	-	CASGPGTGELFF	TGTGCCAGCGGGCCGGGCACCGGGGAGCTGTTTTTT
-	TRBJ2-1	TRBV3-1/TRBV3-2	TRBD2	CASSHFASGSHNEQFF	TGTGCCAGCAGCCACTTCGCTAGCGGGAGTCACAATGAGCAGTTCTTC
-	TRBJ2-7	TRBV5-6	-	CASSLEGSAYEQYF	TGTGCCAGCAGCCTCGAGGGTAGCGCCTACGAGCAGTACTTC
-	TRBJ2-7	TRBV4-1	TRBD2	CASSQALTSGSYEQYF	TGCGCCAGCAGCCAAGCCTTGACTAGCGGGAGTTACGAGCAGTACTTC
once	TRBJ1-4	TRBV30	TRBD1	CAWSTGVRGEKLFF	TGTGCCTGGAGTACAGGGGTAAGAGGGGAAAAACTGTTTTTT
-	TRBJ1-4	TRBV7-9	-	CASSLGGGNEKLFF	TGTGCCAGCAGCTTAGGAGGGGGTAATGAAAAACTGTTTTTT
once	TRBJ2-7	TRBV18	-	CASSPQGRDEQYF	TGTGCCAGCTCACCACAGGGTCGCGACGAGCAGTACTTC
once	TRBJ2-7	TRBV10-3	-	CAISESGETQQYF	TGTGCCATCAGTGAGTCGGGGGAGACACAGCAGTACTTC
-	TRBJ2-7	TRBV10-2	-	CASSEFRQTPEQYF	TGCGCCAGCAGTGAGTTTAGACAGACCCCCGAGCAGTACTTC
-	TRBJ1-3	TRBV7-9	-	CASSLIGNTIYF	TGTGCCAGCAGCTTAATTGGAAACACCATATATTTT
-	TRBJ2-7	TRBV7-2	-	CASSHALFSYEQYF	TGTGCCAGCAGCCACGCCCTATTTTCCTACGAGCAGTACTTC
-	TRBJ2-7	TRBV5-1	TRBD1	CASSSGQGPIGEQYF	TGCGCCAGCAGCTCGGGACAGGGACCCATCGGCGAGCAGTACTTC
-	TRBJ2-1	TRBV5-4	TRBD2	CASSLSTSGRSYNEQFF	TGTGCCAGCAGCTTATCGACTAGCGGGAGATCCTACAATGAGCAGTTCTTC
-	TRBJ1-1	TRBV4-1	-	CASSQGPGQSNTEAFF	TGCGCCAGCAGCCAAGGACCAGGCCAGTCGAACACTGAAGCTTTCTTT
-	TRBJ2-7	TRBV18	TRBD1	CASSPGTGSLYEQYF	TGTGCCAGCTCACCGGGGACAGGATCCCTCTACGAGCAGTACTTC
-	TRBJ2-6	TRBV25-1	TRBD1	CASSEQGASGANVLTF	TGTGCCAGCAGTGAGCAGGGGGCAAGTGGGGCCAACGTCCTGACTTTC
-	TRBJ2-2	TRBV9	-	CASSSRSGELKGELFF	TGTGCCAGCAGCTCCCGGTCAGGAGAACTTAAAGGGGAGCTGTTTTTT
-	TRBJ2-5	TRBV4-1	TRBD1	CASSRDSPEETQYF	TGCGCCAGCAGCCGGGACAGCCCAGAAGAGACCCAGTACTTC
-	TRBJ1-6	TRBV30	-	CAWSGQNNSPLHF	TGTGCCTGGAGTGGTCAGAACAATTCACCCCTCCACTTT
-	TRBJ1-4	TRBV4-2	-	CASSQEQGWNEKLFF	TGTGCCAGCAGCCAAGAGCAGGGTTGGAATGAAAAACTGTTTTTT
-	TRBJ1-2	TRBV7-3	-	CASSLGLGDGYTF	TGTGCCAGCAGCTTAGGACTGGGGGATGGCTACACCTTC
-	TRBJ2-5	TRBV4-2	-	CASSPPGSGQETQYF	TGTGCCAGCAGCCCCCCCGGGAGCGGGCAAGAGACCCAGTACTTC
-	TRBJ1-2	TRBV5-5	-	CASSRPPTGHYGYTF	TGTGCCAGCAGCCGCCCCCCAACAGGGCACTATGGCTACACCTTC
-	TRBJ2-5	TRBV5-1	TRBD2	CASSPGLAGVETQYF	TGCGCCAGCAGCCCCGGACTAGCGGGAGTCGAGACCCAGTACTTC
-	TRBJ2-7	TRBV11-2	-	CASSSTGTSQYF	TGTGCCAGCAGCTCGACAGGTACGTCGCAGTACTTC
-	TRBJ1-5	TRBV6-5	-	CASGWTENQPQHF	TGTGCCAGCGGCTGGACAGAAAATCAGCCCCAGCATTTT
-	TRBJ1-2	TRBV3-1/TRBV3-2	-	CASSQLTEGGIRYGYTF	TGTGCCAGCAGCCAACTAACGGAGGGGGGCATCAGGTATGGCTACACCTTC